The rows below give T cell receptor beta chains drawn from one sample of a study of blood T cell repertoires in COVID-19. TCRdb's table, derived via immunoSEQ multiplex PCR, lists solely in-frame clones and lacks some. The sample comprises some 150,000 clones, 65% to 90% of which are singletons, and around 3.5% rests with the top ten. Source material: peripheral blood. Receptor source: a man between 70 and 80 years old with acute or convalescent COVID-19. CDR3s include the opening cysteine and the closing phenylalanine or tryptophan. Fields, in order: J gene, clone size, D gene, V gene, CDR3 DNA, CDR3 protein. The D gene is left open where the match is weak. A clone size is listed for some rows: how often the clone was seen (once, few, many), or a class if it is expanded.

j_gene: TRBJ2-7
abundance: NA
d_gene: TRBD2
v_gene: TRBV30
CDR3nt: TGTGCCTGGAGGCGCGGGACTAGCGGGAGGGGGGGCTCCTACGAGCAGTACTTC
CDR3aa: CAWRRGTSGRGGSYEQYF

j_gene: TRBJ1-6
abundance: NA
d_gene: TRBD1
v_gene: TRBV5-4
CDR3nt: TGTGCCAGCAGCGGCGGACAGGGCGGCGATTCACCCCTCCACTTT
CDR3aa: CASSGGQGGDSPLHF

j_gene: TRBJ1-2
abundance: NA
d_gene: TRBD1
v_gene: TRBV10-3
CDR3nt: TGTGCCATCAGTGAGTCCCCGACAGGGCCAGGCGGCTACACCTTC
CDR3aa: CAISESPTGPGGYTF

j_gene: TRBJ2-3
abundance: NA
d_gene: NA
v_gene: TRBV6-1
CDR3nt: TGTGCCAGCAGTGGCCCCAGGGGCGTGAGCACAGATACGCAGTATTTT
CDR3aa: CASSGPRGVSTDTQYF

j_gene: TRBJ1-6
abundance: NA
d_gene: NA
v_gene: TRBV2
CDR3nt: TGTGCCAGCAGTGAAGCGGCAGACTATAATTCACCCCTCCACTTT
CDR3aa: CASSEAADYNSPLHF

j_gene: TRBJ2-1
abundance: NA
d_gene: TRBD2
v_gene: TRBV24-1
CDR3nt: TGTGCCACCAGTGAAGGAGCGGGGTTCCTGACTGAGCAGTTCTTC
CDR3aa: CATSEGAGFLTEQFF

j_gene: TRBJ2-1
abundance: NA
d_gene: NA
v_gene: TRBV6-2/TRBV6-3
CDR3nt: TGTGCCAGCAGTTACTGGAGCGACAGCTACAATGAGCAGTTCTTC
CDR3aa: CASSYWSDSYNEQFF

j_gene: TRBJ2-5
abundance: NA
d_gene: TRBD1
v_gene: TRBV7-3
CDR3nt: TGTGCCAGCAGCTTTGGGGGGGACAGGGCCCAAGAGACCCAGTACTTC
CDR3aa: CASSFGGDRAQETQYF

j_gene: TRBJ1-2
abundance: few
d_gene: NA
v_gene: TRBV21-1
CDR3nt: TGTGCCAGCAGCCCCCCTAACAGGGCCTACACCTTC
CDR3aa: CASSPPNRAYTF

j_gene: TRBJ2-1
abundance: NA
d_gene: TRBD2
v_gene: TRBV6-5
CDR3nt: TGTGCCAGCCAGACTAGCGGGAGCGTCAATGAGCAGTTCTTC
CDR3aa: CASQTSGSVNEQFF

j_gene: TRBJ2-7
abundance: NA
d_gene: NA
v_gene: TRBV27
CDR3nt: TGTGCCAGCAGTTTATCGGACAGAGACGAGCAGTACTTC
CDR3aa: CASSLSDRDEQYF

j_gene: TRBJ2-7
abundance: NA
d_gene: NA
v_gene: TRBV19
CDR3nt: TGTGCCAGTAATGACAGGCGAACGGACGAGCAGTACTTC
CDR3aa: CASNDRRTDEQYF

j_gene: TRBJ1-2
abundance: NA
d_gene: NA
v_gene: TRBV29-1
CDR3nt: TGCAGCGTTGAAGAGGGGCTTGGCTACACCTTC
CDR3aa: CSVEEGLGYTF

j_gene: TRBJ1-3
abundance: NA
d_gene: NA
v_gene: TRBV11-2
CDR3nt: TGTGCCAGCAGCTCCTTACCACAGGTTACTGGAAACACCATATATTTT
CDR3aa: CASSSLPQVTGNTIYF

j_gene: TRBJ2-3
abundance: NA
d_gene: NA
v_gene: TRBV4-2
CDR3nt: TGTGCCAGCAGCCAAGATACGGGCACAGATACGCAGTATTTT
CDR3aa: CASSQDTGTDTQYF

j_gene: TRBJ2-1
abundance: NA
d_gene: NA
v_gene: TRBV6-1
CDR3nt: TGTGCCAGCAGTATTAGGCGGGAAGGGGATGAGCAGTTCTTC
CDR3aa: CASSIRREGDEQFF

j_gene: TRBJ2-3
abundance: NA
d_gene: TRBD2
v_gene: TRBV19
CDR3nt: TGTGCCAGTAGTAGCCTAGCGGGAGGTGATAGGGTTACGCAGTATTTT
CDR3aa: CASSSLAGGDRVTQYF

j_gene: TRBJ1-1
abundance: NA
d_gene: TRBD1
v_gene: TRBV4-1
CDR3nt: TGCGCCAGCAGCCAGCCCGGGACAGTGGGCAACACTGAAGCTTTCTTT
CDR3aa: CASSQPGTVGNTEAFF

j_gene: TRBJ1-2
abundance: NA
d_gene: NA
v_gene: TRBV5-6
CDR3nt: TGTGCCAGCAGCGATTGGGGCGGAACATATGGCTACACCTTC
CDR3aa: CASSDWGGTYGYTF

j_gene: TRBJ1-6
abundance: NA
d_gene: TRBD1
v_gene: TRBV5-4
CDR3nt: TGTGCCAGCAGCTTGGGGCCAGGGGGCAGCAATTCACCCCTCCACTTT
CDR3aa: CASSLGPGGSNSPLHF

j_gene: TRBJ2-5
abundance: NA
d_gene: TRBD1
v_gene: TRBV27
CDR3nt: TGTGCCAGCAGTTGGGGCAGGGGGCGAGAGACCCAGTACTTC
CDR3aa: CASSWGRGRETQYF

j_gene: TRBJ1-1
abundance: NA
d_gene: TRBD1
v_gene: TRBV6-5
CDR3nt: TGTGCCAGCAAAGCTGACAGGGGGCACACTGAAGCTTTCTTT
CDR3aa: CASKADRGHTEAFF

j_gene: TRBJ1-1
abundance: NA
d_gene: TRBD1
v_gene: TRBV5-1
CDR3nt: TGCGCCAGCAGCTTGATGGTAGACAGGGGGGACACTGAAGCTTTCTTT
CDR3aa: CASSLMVDRGDTEAFF

j_gene: TRBJ2-2
abundance: NA
d_gene: NA
v_gene: TRBV10-3
CDR3nt: TGTGCCATCAGTGAGGGGGTAGCGTGGACCGGGGAGCTGTTTTTT
CDR3aa: CAISEGVAWTGELFF

j_gene: TRBJ2-7
abundance: NA
d_gene: NA
v_gene: TRBV4-2
CDR3nt: TGTGCCAGCAGCCAAGGGTGGGGGGAGACGTCCTACGAGCAGTACTTC
CDR3aa: CASSQGWGETSYEQYF

j_gene: TRBJ2-1
abundance: NA
d_gene: TRBD2
v_gene: TRBV7-3
CDR3nt: TGTGCCAGCAGCTTAAAGGCTCTCGGACTAGCACAATCCTACAATGAGCAGTTCTTC
CDR3aa: CASSLKALGLAQSYNEQFF

j_gene: TRBJ1-5
abundance: NA
d_gene: NA
v_gene: TRBV24-1
CDR3nt: TGTGCCACCAGTGATTTAGGGGGAGGGCAGCCCCAGCATTTT
CDR3aa: CATSDLGGGQPQHF

j_gene: TRBJ1-2
abundance: NA
d_gene: NA
v_gene: TRBV2
CDR3nt: TGTGCCAGCAGTGACCAGGGCAGGGCTGGGGCTTATGGCTACACCTTC
CDR3aa: CASSDQGRAGAYGYTF

j_gene: TRBJ2-5
abundance: NA
d_gene: TRBD2
v_gene: TRBV6-5
CDR3nt: TGTGCCAGCAGTTACTCCAGGGAGGGAAAGACCCAGTACTTC
CDR3aa: CASSYSREGKTQYF

j_gene: TRBJ2-2
abundance: NA
d_gene: NA
v_gene: TRBV9
CDR3nt: TGTGCCAGCAGCCCCCACGGGAGTACGGACACCGGGGAGCTGTTTTTT
CDR3aa: CASSPHGSTDTGELFF

j_gene: TRBJ2-1
abundance: NA
d_gene: TRBD2
v_gene: TRBV5-4
CDR3nt: TGTGCCAGCAGCCTTCCTCAAGCGGGAGGGCGATACAATGAGCAGTTCTTC
CDR3aa: CASSLPQAGGRYNEQFF

j_gene: TRBJ1-2
abundance: NA
d_gene: TRBD1
v_gene: TRBV6-6
CDR3nt: TGTGCCAGCAGTTCTCCACCCGGGACAGGGTATGGCTACACCTTC
CDR3aa: CASSSPPGTGYGYTF

j_gene: TRBJ2-3
abundance: NA
d_gene: NA
v_gene: TRBV28
CDR3nt: TGTGCCAGCAGTTTCGCGGACAGCCGCGCGGGTACGCAGTATTTT
CDR3aa: CASSFADSRAGTQYF

j_gene: TRBJ2-3
abundance: NA
d_gene: NA
v_gene: TRBV19
CDR3nt: TGTGCCACCAACGGCCGGGACACAGATACGCAGTATTTT
CDR3aa: CATNGRDTDTQYF

j_gene: TRBJ2-5
abundance: NA
d_gene: TRBD1
v_gene: TRBV3-1/TRBV3-2
CDR3nt: TGTGCCAGCAGCACCGAGGGGGCGCTGTACTTC
CDR3aa: CASSTEGALYF

j_gene: TRBJ1-5
abundance: NA
d_gene: TRBD1
v_gene: TRBV28
CDR3nt: TGTGCCAGCAGAGGACAGGCCTCGGGGCCCCAGCATTTT
CDR3aa: CASRGQASGPQHF

j_gene: TRBJ2-3
abundance: NA
d_gene: TRBD1
v_gene: TRBV24-1
CDR3nt: TGTGCCACCAGTGAACAGGGGCAGGGACCCAGGAGGACGCAGTATTTT
CDR3aa: CATSEQGQGPRRTQYF

j_gene: TRBJ2-1
abundance: NA
d_gene: NA
v_gene: TRBV19
CDR3nt: TGTGCCAGTAGTATAGACTATCTCTACAATGAGCAGTTCTTC
CDR3aa: CASSIDYLYNEQFF

j_gene: TRBJ1-1
abundance: NA
d_gene: NA
v_gene: TRBV6-2/TRBV6-3
CDR3nt: TGTGCCAGCAGTTACCAGTCCTCGAACACTGAAGCTTTCTTT
CDR3aa: CASSYQSSNTEAFF

j_gene: TRBJ2-3
abundance: NA
d_gene: NA
v_gene: TRBV19
CDR3nt: TGTGCCAGTAGCAGACAGGCTGACCTCACAGATACGCAGTATTTT
CDR3aa: CASSRQADLTDTQYF

j_gene: TRBJ2-2
abundance: NA
d_gene: NA
v_gene: TRBV9
CDR3nt: TGTGCCAGCAGCGTAGGGACTGGCGGGGAGCTGTTTTTT
CDR3aa: CASSVGTGGELFF

j_gene: TRBJ2-7
abundance: NA
d_gene: TRBD1
v_gene: TRBV5-1
CDR3nt: TGCGCCAGCAGCTCTGGGACAGACTACGAGCAGTACTTC
CDR3aa: CASSSGTDYEQYF

j_gene: TRBJ1-6
abundance: NA
d_gene: NA
v_gene: TRBV6-5
CDR3nt: TGTGCCAGCAGGGAGACTTATAATTCACCCCTCCACTTT
CDR3aa: CASRETYNSPLHF

j_gene: TRBJ1-1
abundance: NA
d_gene: NA
v_gene: TRBV28
CDR3nt: TGTGCCATCATCGGCGGGGGAGGGCTCAACACTGAAGCTTTCTTT
CDR3aa: CAIIGGGGLNTEAFF